The 28 T cell receptor beta chains below were found in one sample sequenced in a study of Tregs in tolerant kidney transplant recipients. The assay was immunoSEQ multiplex PCR, and TCRdb's table has in-frame clones only and misses some. The sample includes some 250,000 clones, 80% to 85% seen only once; the top ten take around 0.64%. The sequencing sample was made of CD4+ T cells from blood. The receptors come from a human donor in good health.

The chain is built from TRBV10-3 and TRBJ1-1; D gene unclear. V dropped 5 bases and J dropped 1 base, with 8 bases sitting between them. The V gene's germline CDR1 is ENHRY and CDR2 SYGVKD. This CDR3 contains 13 residues. CDR3 sequence: CAISQTENTEAFF. CDR3 in DNA: TGTGCCATCAGTCAGACCGAGAACACTGAAGCTTTCTTT.

The chain couples TRBV9 to TRBJ2-2, with TRBD2 matching over 7 bases. The junction had 3 bases not matched to a gene; V was cut back by 1 base and J by 6 bases. CDR1 and CDR2 (germline): SGDLS, YYNGEE. The CDR3 has 14 residues. CDR3 protein: CASSVTSVAGELFF. The CDR3 DNA reads as TGTGCCAGCAGCGTAACTAGCGTCGCCGGGGAGCTGTTTTTT. Full variable domain (rest looked up from reference TRBV9 and TRBJ2-2): DSGVTQTPKHLITATGQRVTLRCSPRSGDLSVYWYQQSLDQGLQFLIQYYNGEERAKGNILERFSAQQFPDLHSELNLSSLELGDSALYFCASSVTSVAGELFFGEGSRLTVL.

The rearrangement joins TRBV5-4 to TRBJ2-1, with 7 bases identical to TRBD1. After removal of 6 bases from V and 2 bases from J, the junction contained 5 bases not matched to a gene. Germline CDR1 and CDR2: SGHNT and YYREEE (reference sequence). The CDR3 is 14 amino acids. CDR3 sequence: CASTPQGTYNEQFF. The CDR3 region has the DNA TGTGCCAGCACCCCACAGGGGACCTACAATGAGCAGTTCTTC.

The V and J genes are TRBV5-1 and TRBJ1-2, with D uncertain. V lost 3 bases, J lost 1 base, and 10 bases lay in between. This CDR3 is built from 14 residues. Germline V gene lookup returns CDR1 SGHRS and CDR2 YFSETQ. The CDR3 region has the DNA TGCGCCAGCAGCTACGGCACCGATAACTATGGCTACACCTTC. Translated: CASSYGTDNYGYTF.

The chain links TRBV6-5 to TRBJ1-5; D possibly corresponds to TRBD1 (6 bases). The CDR3 runs to 15 residues. Germline CDR1 reads MNHEY; CDR2 reads SVGAGI. With 5 bases removed from V and 1 base from J, the gap between germline ends came to 12 bases. In DNA form, the CDR3 reads TGTGCCAGCAGTGGAGGGGGACCGAGCAATCAGCCCCAGCATTTT. This codes for CASSGGGPSNQPQHF.

This clone was picked up one time. The gene calls are TRBV18 and TRBJ2-1, with 13 bases identical to TRBD2. The CDR3 contains 15 residues. Germline V gene lookup returns CDR1 KGHSH and CDR2 LQKENI. With V trimmed by 3 bases and J by 9 bases, 5 bases remained unmatched. The CDR3 DNA sequence: TGTGCCAGCTCACCTGGACTAGCGGGAGAGGCTGAGCAGTTCTTC. This gives the protein CASSPGLAGEAEQFF.

The chain joins TRBV4-1 to TRBJ2-4; 10 bases are shared with TRBD2. The CDR3 is 17 amino acids. V gave up 1 base and J gave up 2 bases; unmatched junction bases: 5. Looked up from germline, CDR1 is MGHRA and CDR2 is YSYEKL. The CDR3 nucleotides read TGCGCCAGCAGCCAAGGGCCAGCGGGGGGGCCCAAAAACATTCAGTACTTC. Translating it yields CASSQGPAGGPKNIQYF.

The V and J genes are TRBV4-2 and TRBJ1-6, with 7 bases fitting TRBD1. Germline CDR1 LGHNA, CDR2 YNFKEQ. V was pared by 2 bases and J by 5 bases, with 6 bases of the junction left unmatched. The CDR3 contains 16 residues. The CDR3 is CASSQRTGPNNSPLHF. CDR3 bases: TGTGCCAGCAGCCAAAGGACAGGCCCAAATAATTCACCCCTCCACTTT.

The rearrangement uses TRBV5-4 and TRBJ1-6; 7 bases are shared with TRBD1. Germline V lookup: CDR1 SGHNT, CDR2 YYREEE (reference sequence). After removal of 4 bases from V and 3 bases from J, the junction contained 7 bases not matched to a gene. This CDR3 contains 16 residues. In nucleotides, the CDR3 is TGTGCCAGCAGCGTCCCGGGACAGAACTATAATTCACCCCTCCACTTT. It encodes CASSVPGQNYNSPLHF.

The V call is TRBV10-3, the J call TRBJ2-3; D uncertain. Germline V gene lookup returns CDR1 ENHRY and CDR2 SYGVKD. V was cut by 8 bases and J by 4 bases, with 7 bases left in between. The CDR3 totals 11 residues. CDR3 nucleotides: TGTGCCATCGGGTGGGCAGATACGCAGTATTTT. This sequence encodes CAIGWADTQYF.

This clone came up once. The chain is built from TRBV5-1 and TRBJ2-5; D ambiguous. The V gene's germline CDR1 is SGHRS and CDR2 YFSETQ. With 0 bases removed from V and 5 bases from J, the gap between germline ends came to 8 bases. This CDR3 is 13 amino acids long. In DNA form, the CDR3 reads TGCGCCAGCAGCTTGGGCCTTGGGGAGACCCAGTACTTC. Its protein is CASSLGLGETQYF.

The CDR3 sequence is CASSVPRGTDTQYF. In nucleotides, the CDR3 is TGTGCCAGTAGTGTGCCACGAGGCACAGATACGCAGTATTTT. The rearrangement joins TRBV19 to TRBJ2-3; D remains ambiguous. CDR3 length: 14 amino acids. The germline CDR1 and CDR2 sequences are LNHDA and SQIVND (reference sequence). V dropped 5 bases and J dropped 1 base, with 10 bases sitting between them.

This clone was counted a few times. The chain recombines TRBV2 with TRBJ2-5; maybe TRBD1 (5 bases). The CDR3 runs 13 residues. CDR1 is SNHLY and CDR2 is FYNNEI in the germline V gene. The ends were cut back, 5 bases at V and 5 bases at J, with 12 bases in the middle. CDR3 nucleotide sequence: TGTGCCAGCAGTCCCAGAAAGGGGGAGACCCAGTACTTC. This sequence encodes CASSPRKGETQYF.

This clone appeared a single time. The chain uses TRBV5-5 and TRBJ2-7; 7 nucleotides agree with TRBD2. The V segment lost 4 bases and the J segment 0 bases; nucleotides outside the gene matches: 13. The CDR3 extends over 17 amino acids. Germline-derived CDR1 and CDR2 are SGHKS and YYEKEE (reference sequence). In nucleotides, the CDR3 is TGTGCCAGCAGCATAAGGCCCGCTAGCGGATCCTCCTACGAGCAGTACTTC. This sequence encodes CASSIRPASGSSYEQYF.

The chain joins TRBV19 to TRBJ1-6, with D perhaps matching TRBD1 (5 bases). CDR1 is LNHDA and CDR2 is SQIVND in the germline V gene (reference sequence). Trimming pared 1 base from V and 5 bases from J, leaving 15 bases between. The CDR3 extends over 17 amino acids. CDR3 region: CASSIAGGMRNNSPLHF. The CDR3 DNA reads TGTGCCAGTAGTATAGCCGGGGGGATGAGGAATAATTCACCCCTCCACTTT.

This clone turned up a few times. The J gene is TRBJ2-7, the V gene TRBV6-5; D may be TRBD2 (5 bases). Germline assignment: CDR1 MNHEY and CDR2 SVGAGI. V lost 6 bases and J lost 5, with 20 bases in between. This CDR3 has 15 amino acids. As DNA, the CDR3 is TGTGCCAGCAGCCCCGGAGGCTACGAAAGGGACGAGCAGTACTTC. Encoded protein: CASSPGGYERDEQYF.

Only one count was recorded for this clone. This chain connects TRBV5-1 to TRBJ2-2; 7 nucleotides line up with TRBD1. The CDR3 contains 14 residues. Germline-derived CDR1 and CDR2 are SGHRS and YFSETQ. J lost 2 bases, V lost 6 bases, and 4 bases had no gene match. The CDR3 bases are TGCGCCAGCAAGACAGGGTTCAACACCGGGGAGCTGTTTTTT. This codes for CASKTGFNTGELFF. The full variable domain, in which reference TRBV5-1 and TRBJ2-2 provide the parts outside the CDR3, is KAGVTQTPRYLIKTRGQQVTLSCSPISGHRSVSWYQQTPGQGLQFLFEYFSETQRNKGNFPGRFSGRQFSNSRSEMNVSTLELGDSALYLCASKTGFNTGELFFGEGSRLTVL.

Only one count was recorded for this clone. The chain uses TRBV1 and TRBJ2-1; the D call of TRBD1 is as the table states it, not checked on the DNA. TRBV1 is a known pseudogene. The CDR3 is 15 amino acids. In nucleotides, the CDR3 is TGCACCAGCAGCCAAATCCAGGGGACCTACAATGAGCAGTTCTTC. Its translation is CTSSQIQGTYNEQFF.

The chain has TRBV7-2 and TRBJ2-3; D is undetermined. This CDR3 contains 13 residues. V was clipped by 1 base and J by 0 bases, with 2 bases between them. Germline CDR1 is SGHTA and CDR2 is FQGNSA. The CDR3 bases are TGTGCCAGCAGCTTAGTTAGCACAGATACGCAGTATTTT. It encodes CASSLVSTDTQYF.

This clone has a handful of counts. The V and J genes are TRBV7-3 and TRBJ1-1, with unresolved D. Germline assignment: CDR1 SGHTA and CDR2 FQGTGA. V was pared by 5 bases and J by 3 bases, with 10 bases between. The CDR3 spans 13 residues. The CDR3 reads CASSQYQDTEAFF. CDR3 DNA: TGTGCCAGCAGCCAGTATCAGGACACTGAAGCTTTCTTT.

The V gene is TRBV4-2, the J gene TRBJ2-7, with 8 bases identical to TRBD2. From germline, CDR1 is LGHNA and CDR2 YNFKEQ. The CDR3 consists of 15 residues. With V trimmed by 1 base and J by 3 bases, 5 bases remained unmatched. This CDR3 is CASSQGSAGVYEQYF. CDR3 in DNA: TGTGCCAGCAGCCAAGGCTCAGCGGGAGTCTACGAGCAGTACTTC.

This clone was seen more than once but under ten times. CDR3 sequence (DNA): TGTGCCAGCAGTTTAAGCCTCTCAGGGGAATCCTACGAGCAGTACTTC. It yields the protein CASSLSLSGESYEQYF. The chain links TRBV28 to TRBJ2-7; the D gene is possibly TRBD1 (6 bases). CDR1 MDHEN and CDR2 SYDVKM come from the germline V gene. This CDR3 contains 16 residues. V lost 2 bases, J lost 1 base, and 15 bases lay in between. The whole variable domain, remainder taken from reference TRBV28 and TRBJ2-7, is DVKVTQSSRYLVKRTGEKVFLECVQDMDHENMFWYRQDPGLGLRLIYFSYDVKMKEKGDIPEGYSVSREKKERFSLILESASTNQTSMYLCASSLSLSGESYEQYFGPGTRLTVT.

The table lists this clone with a count of one. The J gene is TRBJ1-2, the V gene TRBV4-1, with 7 bases aligning to TRBD1. This CDR3 spans 15 amino acids. After removal of 4 bases from V and 0 bases from J, the junction contained 5 bases not matched to a gene. Germline values: CDR1 MGHRA, CDR2 YSYEKL. The CDR3 DNA sequence: TGCGCCAGCAGCCTGGACAGGACAGCTAACTATGGCTACACCTTC. Its protein product is CASSLDRTANYGYTF.

In DNA form, the CDR3 reads TGTGCCAGCAGCTTAGTTTCAGGGGGGACTGAAGCTTTCTTT. Its protein is CASSLVSGGTEAFF. V is TRBV7-2 and J is TRBJ1-1; 7 bases map to TRBD1. Germline CDR1 reads SGHTA; CDR2 reads FQGNSA. The CDR3 spans 14 residues. Unmatched junction bases numbered 4, after V lost 1 base and J lost 5 bases.

The chain recombines TRBV5-1 with TRBJ2-5, with 7 bases matching TRBD2. Germline V gives CDR1 SGHRS, CDR2 YFSETQ. The CDR3 spans 15 residues. Trimming at V came to 0 bases and at J to 0 bases, leaving 2 bases not matched to a gene. The CDR3 coding sequence is TGCGCCAGCAGCTTGGCCAGCGGGGACCAAGAGACCCAGTACTTC. It yields the protein CASSLASGDQETQYF. The complete variable domain, with remaining parts taken from reference TRBV5-1 and TRBJ2-5, reads KAGVTQTPRYLIKTRGQQVTLSCSPISGHRSVSWYQQTPGQGLQFLFEYFSETQRNKGNFPGRFSGRQFSNSRSEMNVSTLELGDSALYLCASSLASGDQETQYFGPGTRLLVL.

The gene calls are TRBV15 and TRBJ1-1; maybe TRBD1 (6 bases). CDR1 is LNHNV, CDR2 YYDKDF, per germline (reference sequence). This CDR3 contains 15 residues. V was cut by 0 bases and J by 6 bases, with 14 bases left in between. The CDR3 region has the DNA TGTGCCACCAGCAGAGATAGGGGGTTGCGGGCTGAAGCTTTCTTT. This sequence encodes CATSRDRGLRAEAFF.

The rearrangement uses TRBV5-1 and TRBJ2-5, with D possibly being TRBD2 (5 bases). V was trimmed by 4 bases and J by 5 bases, leaving 15 bases between them. The CDR3 spans 14 residues. Germline V CDR1 and CDR2: SGHRS, YFSETQ. CDR3 protein: CASSNGLGSETQYF. The CDR3 bases are TGCGCCAGCAGCAATGGACTGGGATCGGAGACCCAGTACTTC. The full variable domain, with the rest looked up from reference TRBV5-1 and TRBJ2-5, is KAGVTQTPRYLIKTRGQQVTLSCSPISGHRSVSWYQQTPGQGLQFLFEYFSETQRNKGNFPGRFSGRQFSNSRSEMNVSTLELGDSALYLCASSNGLGSETQYFGPGTRLLVL.

V usage is TRBV9 and J usage is TRBJ1-2; 12 bases map to TRBD1. The CDR3 loop spans 16 amino acids. J was trimmed by 4 bases and V by 3 bases; bases with no gene match: 7. Germline CDR1 and CDR2: SGDLS and YYNGEE. The CDR3 coding sequence is TGTGCCAGCAGCGGAGGGACAGGGGGCGCGAGCTATGGCTACACCTTC. It specifies CASSGGTGGASYGYTF. The full variable domain, its missing parts supplied by reference TRBV9 and TRBJ1-2, is DSGVTQTPKHLITATGQRVTLRCSPRSGDLSVYWYQQSLDQGLQFLIQYYNGEERAKGNILERFSAQQFPDLHSELNLSSLELGDSALYFCASSGGTGGASYGYTFGSGTRLTVV.